The rows below give T cell receptor beta chains drawn from one sample of a study of cytomegalovirus exposure and HLA in healthy donors. Produced via immunoSEQ multiplex PCR; TCRdb's table is partial and in-frame only. The sample has approximately 100,000 clones; roughly three quarters are singletons. The sequenced material came from PBMCs. The origin of the receptors is a man aged 45-60 years in good health and CMV-seropositive. Each CDR3 is given with its conserved first and last residue. The D gene is left open where the match is weak. Only some rows state a clone size, as once, few, many or a class for expanded clones.

d_gene: TRBD2; v_gene: TRBV29-1; abundance: few; j_gene: TRBJ2-7; CDR3nt: TGCAGCGCTGGGGAGGGATCCTACGAGCAGTACTTC; CDR3aa: CSAGEGSYEQYF
d_gene: TRBD1; v_gene: TRBV10-2; abundance: -; j_gene: TRBJ1-1; CDR3nt: TGCGCCAGCACCGGACAGGTCCGGACTGAAGCTTTCTTT; CDR3aa: CASTGQVRTEAFF
d_gene: TRBD1; v_gene: TRBV2; abundance: once; j_gene: TRBJ1-5; CDR3nt: TGTGCCAGCAGTGAAGGGGGGACAGCCTCTAGGCCCCAGCATTTT; CDR3aa: CASSEGGTASRPQHF
d_gene: TRBD2; v_gene: TRBV28; abundance: few; j_gene: TRBJ2-7; CDR3nt: TGTGCCAGCAGCCTATTTGGGACTAGCGGGAGCAGGACAGGTTACGAGCAGTACTTC; CDR3aa: CASSLFGTSGSRTGYEQYF
d_gene: -; v_gene: TRBV7-2; abundance: -; j_gene: TRBJ1-2; CDR3nt: TGTGCCAGCAGCGTTACAGGGTACTATGGCTACACCTTC; CDR3aa: CASSVTGYYGYTF
d_gene: -; v_gene: TRBV10-1; abundance: -; j_gene: TRBJ2-5; CDR3nt: TGCGCCAGCAGTCGGGCAGGGAAAGAGACCCAGTACTTC; CDR3aa: CASSRAGKETQYF
d_gene: -; v_gene: TRBV7-9; abundance: -; j_gene: TRBJ1-1; CDR3nt: TGTGCCAGCAGCAGAGACACTGAAGCTTTCTTT; CDR3aa: CASSRDTEAFF
d_gene: -; v_gene: TRBV28; abundance: -; j_gene: TRBJ2-6; CDR3nt: TGTGCCAGCAGTCTACAGAGCTCTGGGGCCAACGTCCTGACTTTC; CDR3aa: CASSLQSSGANVLTF
d_gene: -; v_gene: TRBV5-1; abundance: once; j_gene: TRBJ2-5; CDR3nt: TGCGCCAGCAGCTTCGGCAGGGAGGAAGAGACCCAGTACTTC; CDR3aa: CASSFGREEETQYF
d_gene: TRBD2; v_gene: TRBV4-2; abundance: -; j_gene: TRBJ2-7; CDR3nt: TGTGCCAGCAGCCAAGGGGTAGCGGGGGCCTACGAGCAGTACTTC; CDR3aa: CASSQGVAGAYEQYF
d_gene: TRBD2; v_gene: TRBV7-3; abundance: once; j_gene: TRBJ2-2; CDR3nt: TGTGCCAGCAGCTTAAGAACTAGCGGGACGGCGGGGGAGCTGTTTTTT; CDR3aa: CASSLRTSGTAGELFF
d_gene: -; v_gene: TRBV10-3; abundance: -; j_gene: TRBJ2-3; CDR3nt: TGTGCCACCCAACAGGGATCTAGCACAGATACGCAGTATTTT; CDR3aa: CATQQGSSTDTQYF
d_gene: TRBD2; v_gene: TRBV19; abundance: -; j_gene: TRBJ2-1; CDR3nt: TGTGCCAGTAGACTGAGCGGGAGTAACAATGAGCAGTTCTTC; CDR3aa: CASRLSGSNNEQFF
d_gene: TRBD2; v_gene: TRBV29-1; abundance: few; j_gene: TRBJ2-1; CDR3nt: TGCAGCGCGCTCGATAGCGGGAGGGGAGCCTACAATGAGCAGTTCTTC; CDR3aa: CSALDSGRGAYNEQFF
d_gene: -; v_gene: TRBV1; abundance: few; j_gene: TRBJ2-1; CDR3nt: TGCACCAGCAGCCAAGAGTCCGCGACTAGCGGCAAAGTGGGGACCTACAATGAGCAGTTCTTC; CDR3aa: CTSSQESATSGKVGTYNEQFF
d_gene: -; v_gene: TRBV13; abundance: -; j_gene: TRBJ2-5; CDR3nt: TGTGCCAGCAGCTCACCTGGAGGGGAGCAGTACTTC; CDR3aa: CASSSPGGEQYF
d_gene: TRBD2; v_gene: TRBV5-1; abundance: -; j_gene: TRBJ2-5; CDR3nt: TGCGCCAGCAGCTTTAGTGGGGGGGGACCGCAAGAGACCCAGTACTTC; CDR3aa: CASSFSGGGPQETQYF
d_gene: TRBD1; v_gene: TRBV18; abundance: -; j_gene: TRBJ2-7; CDR3nt: TGTGCCAGCTCAATCCGGGACAGTGGGCCGTCGGAGCAGTACTTC; CDR3aa: CASSIRDSGPSEQYF
d_gene: -; v_gene: TRBV6-1; abundance: -; j_gene: TRBJ1-5; CDR3nt: TGTGCCAGCAGCGGACAGATCAATCAGCCCCAGCATTTT; CDR3aa: CASSGQINQPQHF
d_gene: -; v_gene: TRBV13; abundance: -; j_gene: TRBJ1-6; CDR3nt: TGTGCCAGCAGCTTAGGGACACATAATTCACCCCTCCACTTT; CDR3aa: CASSLGTHNSPLHF
d_gene: TRBD2; v_gene: TRBV9; abundance: -; j_gene: TRBJ2-7; CDR3nt: TGTGCCAGCAGCGTAAGCCTAGCGGACGAGCAGTACTTC; CDR3aa: CASSVSLADEQYF
d_gene: -; v_gene: TRBV28; abundance: -; j_gene: TRBJ2-6; CDR3nt: TGTGCCAGCAGTTTTAGCCCCAAGGACAGTTTCTCTGGGGCCAACGTCCTGACTTTC; CDR3aa: CASSFSPKDSFSGANVLTF
d_gene: -; v_gene: TRBV11-1; abundance: -; j_gene: TRBJ2-7; CDR3nt: TGTGCCAGCAGCTTACAGGTGGGCAGGGGCTACGAGCAGTACTTC; CDR3aa: CASSLQVGRGYEQYF
d_gene: -; v_gene: TRBV10-3; abundance: -; j_gene: TRBJ1-4; CDR3nt: TGTGCCATCAGTGAAGCACCAACTAATGAAAAACTGTTTTTT; CDR3aa: CAISEAPTNEKLFF
d_gene: -; v_gene: TRBV18; abundance: -; j_gene: TRBJ1-5; CDR3nt: TGTGCCAGCTCACCAAAGACAGCTAGCAATCAGCCCCAGCATTTT; CDR3aa: CASSPKTASNQPQHF
d_gene: -; v_gene: TRBV19; abundance: few; j_gene: TRBJ1-4; CDR3nt: TGTGCCAGTAGCCTCGGGGTGGGGGCGGCTAATGAAAAACTGTTTTTT; CDR3aa: CASSLGVGAANEKLFF
d_gene: -; v_gene: TRBV28; abundance: -; j_gene: TRBJ1-4; CDR3nt: TGTGCCAGCAGTTTATATGGGGGCACTAATGAAAAACTGTTTTTT; CDR3aa: CASSLYGGTNEKLFF
d_gene: -; v_gene: TRBV6-5; abundance: -; j_gene: TRBJ1-5; CDR3nt: TGTGCCAGCAGTTACAGACAGGGCAATCAGCCCCAGCATTTT; CDR3aa: CASSYRQGNQPQHF
d_gene: TRBD2; v_gene: TRBV7-6; abundance: -; j_gene: TRBJ2-6; CDR3nt: TGTGCCAGCAGCTTATGGGCGGGAGCGGACCTCGGGGCCAACGTCCTGACTTTC; CDR3aa: CASSLWAGADLGANVLTF
d_gene: -; v_gene: TRBV7-2; abundance: -; j_gene: TRBJ2-1; CDR3nt: TGTGCCAGCAGCTTATGGACAGACAATGAGCAGTTCTTC; CDR3aa: CASSLWTDNEQFF
d_gene: -; v_gene: TRBV30; abundance: few; j_gene: TRBJ1-2; CDR3nt: TGTGCCTGGAGTTCCGATCCTAGGAGGAACTATGGCTACACCTTC; CDR3aa: CAWSSDPRRNYGYTF
d_gene: -; v_gene: TRBV29-1; abundance: -; j_gene: TRBJ2-5; CDR3nt: TGCAGCGTTGGACAGACGTACCAAGAGACCCAGTACTTC; CDR3aa: CSVGQTYQETQYF
d_gene: -; v_gene: TRBV19; abundance: -; j_gene: TRBJ2-1; CDR3nt: TGTGCCAGTAGTATAGATCCCCCGGGAGCGTTCTACAATGAGCAGTTCTTC; CDR3aa: CASSIDPPGAFYNEQFF
d_gene: TRBD1; v_gene: TRBV28; abundance: -; j_gene: TRBJ1-6; CDR3nt: TGTGCCAGCAGCTCGGGACAGGGTTGGTCACCCCTCCACTTT; CDR3aa: CASSSGQGWSPLHF
d_gene: TRBD1; v_gene: TRBV14; abundance: -; j_gene: TRBJ1-3; CDR3nt: TGTGCCAGCAGCCCACCGGGACAGGGACATCGGACGGCTGGAAACACCATATATTTT; CDR3aa: CASSPPGQGHRTAGNTIYF
d_gene: TRBD1; v_gene: TRBV6-1; abundance: few; j_gene: TRBJ2-5; CDR3nt: TGTGCCAGCCGGACAGGGAAAGGTCAAGAGACCCAGTACTTC; CDR3aa: CASRTGKGQETQYF
d_gene: -; v_gene: TRBV30; abundance: -; j_gene: TRBJ2-7; CDR3nt: TGTGCCTGGAGTACCCAGGGTTCCGAGCAGTACTTC; CDR3aa: CAWSTQGSEQYF
d_gene: TRBD1; v_gene: TRBV19; abundance: -; j_gene: TRBJ2-3; CDR3nt: TGTGCCAGTAGCTCCGGGACAGAGGCAGATACGCAGTATTTT; CDR3aa: CASSSGTEADTQYF
d_gene: TRBD1; v_gene: TRBV18; abundance: -; j_gene: TRBJ2-1; CDR3nt: TGTGCCAGCTCAGCAGATCCGGGACAGGGGTTCTTC; CDR3aa: CASSADPGQGFF
d_gene: TRBD2; v_gene: TRBV28; abundance: -; j_gene: TRBJ2-1; CDR3nt: TGTGCCAGCAGTTATCCGGGACTATGGGGCGACAATGAGCAGTTCTTC; CDR3aa: CASSYPGLWGDNEQFF
d_gene: TRBD2; v_gene: TRBV6-5; abundance: -; j_gene: TRBJ2-7; CDR3nt: TGTGCCAGCAGCTCCGGGACTAGCGAGTACGAGCAGTACTTC; CDR3aa: CASSSGTSEYEQYF
d_gene: TRBD2; v_gene: TRBV5-4; abundance: -; j_gene: TRBJ2-5; CDR3nt: TGTGCCAGCAGCCCCTCACGCGGACTAGCGGGACAAGAGACCCAGTACTTC; CDR3aa: CASSPSRGLAGQETQYF